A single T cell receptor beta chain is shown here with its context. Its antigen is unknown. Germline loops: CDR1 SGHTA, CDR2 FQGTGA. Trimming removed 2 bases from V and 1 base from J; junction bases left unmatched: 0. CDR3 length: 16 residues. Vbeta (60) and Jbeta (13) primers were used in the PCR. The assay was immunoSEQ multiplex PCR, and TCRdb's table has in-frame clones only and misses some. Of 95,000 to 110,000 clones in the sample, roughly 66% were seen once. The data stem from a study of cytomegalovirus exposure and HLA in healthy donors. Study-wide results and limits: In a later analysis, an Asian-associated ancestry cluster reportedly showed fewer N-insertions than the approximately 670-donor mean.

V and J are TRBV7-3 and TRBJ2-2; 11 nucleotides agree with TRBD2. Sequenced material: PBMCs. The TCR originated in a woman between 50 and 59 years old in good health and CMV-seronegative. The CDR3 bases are TGTGCCAGCAGCTTAGGACTAGCGGGGAACACCGGGGAGCTGTTTTTT. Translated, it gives CASSLGLAGNTGELFF.